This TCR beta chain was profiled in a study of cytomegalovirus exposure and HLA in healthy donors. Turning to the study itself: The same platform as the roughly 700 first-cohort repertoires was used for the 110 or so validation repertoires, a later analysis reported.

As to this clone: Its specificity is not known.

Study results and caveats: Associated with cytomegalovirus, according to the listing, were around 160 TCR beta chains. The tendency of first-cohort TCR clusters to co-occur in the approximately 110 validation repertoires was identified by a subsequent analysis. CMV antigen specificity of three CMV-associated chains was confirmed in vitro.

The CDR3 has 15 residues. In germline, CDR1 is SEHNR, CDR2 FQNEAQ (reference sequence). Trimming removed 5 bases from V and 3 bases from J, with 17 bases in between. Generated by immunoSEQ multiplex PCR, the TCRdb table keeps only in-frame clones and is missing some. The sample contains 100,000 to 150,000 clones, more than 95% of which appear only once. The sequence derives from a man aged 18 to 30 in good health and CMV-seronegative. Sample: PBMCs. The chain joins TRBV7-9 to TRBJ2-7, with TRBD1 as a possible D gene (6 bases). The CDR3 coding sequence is TGTGCCAGCAGCCCTACCGGGACAAGAAACTACGAGCAGTACTTC. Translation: CASSPTGTRNYEQYF.